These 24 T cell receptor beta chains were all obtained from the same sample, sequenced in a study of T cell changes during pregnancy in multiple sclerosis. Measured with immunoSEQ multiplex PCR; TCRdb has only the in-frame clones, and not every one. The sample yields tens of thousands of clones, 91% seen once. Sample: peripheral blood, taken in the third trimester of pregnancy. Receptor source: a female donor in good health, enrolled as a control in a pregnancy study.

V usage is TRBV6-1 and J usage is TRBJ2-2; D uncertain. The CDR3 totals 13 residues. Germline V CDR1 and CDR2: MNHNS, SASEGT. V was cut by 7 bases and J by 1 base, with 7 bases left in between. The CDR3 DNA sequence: TGTGCCAGCAAGGAGTGGAACACCGGGGAGCTGTTTTTT. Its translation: CASKEWNTGELFF.

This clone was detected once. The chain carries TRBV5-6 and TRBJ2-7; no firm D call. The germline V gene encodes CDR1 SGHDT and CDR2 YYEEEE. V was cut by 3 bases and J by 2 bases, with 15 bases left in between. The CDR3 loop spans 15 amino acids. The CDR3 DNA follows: TGTGCCAGCAGCTCAGACGGAGTCCTCGCCTACGAGCAGTACTTC. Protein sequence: CASSSDGVLAYEQYF. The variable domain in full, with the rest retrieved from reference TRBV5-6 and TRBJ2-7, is DAGVTQSPTHLIKTRGQQVTLRCSPKSGHDTVSWYQQALGQGPQFIFQYYEEEERQRGNFPDRFSGHQFPNYSSELNVNALLLGDSALYLCASSSDGVLAYEQYFGPGTRLTVT.

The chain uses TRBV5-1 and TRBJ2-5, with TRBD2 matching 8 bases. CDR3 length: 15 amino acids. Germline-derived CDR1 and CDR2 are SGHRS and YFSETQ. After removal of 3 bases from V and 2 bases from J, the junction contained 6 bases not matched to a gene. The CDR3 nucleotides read TGCGCCAGCAGCTCTTCTAGCGGGCCACAAGAGACCCAGTACTTC. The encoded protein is CASSSSSGPQETQYF.

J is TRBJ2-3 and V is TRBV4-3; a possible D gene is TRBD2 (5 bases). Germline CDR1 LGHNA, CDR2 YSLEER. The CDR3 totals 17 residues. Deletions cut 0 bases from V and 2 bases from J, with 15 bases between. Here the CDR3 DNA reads TGCGCCAGCAGCCAAGATTTCGCGGGCCCCCCCACAGATACGCAGTATTTT. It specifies CASSQDFAGPPTDTQYF.

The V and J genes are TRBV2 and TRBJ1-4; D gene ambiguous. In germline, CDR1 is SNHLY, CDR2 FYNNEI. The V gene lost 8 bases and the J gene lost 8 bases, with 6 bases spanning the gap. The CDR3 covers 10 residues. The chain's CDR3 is CASGEEKLFF. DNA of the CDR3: TGTGCCAGCGGAGAGGAAAAACTGTTTTTT.

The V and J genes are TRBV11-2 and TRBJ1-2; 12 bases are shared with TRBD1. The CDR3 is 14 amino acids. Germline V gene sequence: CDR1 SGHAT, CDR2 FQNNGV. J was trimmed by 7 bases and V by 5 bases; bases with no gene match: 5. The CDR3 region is CASSPGQGASGYTF. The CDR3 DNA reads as TGTGCCAGCAGCCCGGGACAGGGGGCTTCTGGCTACACCTTC. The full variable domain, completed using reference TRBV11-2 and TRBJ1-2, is EAGVAQSPRYKIIEKRQSVAFWCNPISGHATLYWYQQILGQGPKLLIQFQNNGVVDDSQLPKDRFSAERLKGVDSTLKIQPAKLEDSAVYLCASSPGQGASGYTFGSGTRLTVV.

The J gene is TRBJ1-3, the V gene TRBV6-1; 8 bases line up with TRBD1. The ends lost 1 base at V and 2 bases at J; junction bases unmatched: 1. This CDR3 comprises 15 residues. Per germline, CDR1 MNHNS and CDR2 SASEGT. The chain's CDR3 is CASSEDRGTGNTIYF. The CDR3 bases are TGTGCCAGCAGTGAAGACAGGGGGACTGGAAACACCATATATTTT.

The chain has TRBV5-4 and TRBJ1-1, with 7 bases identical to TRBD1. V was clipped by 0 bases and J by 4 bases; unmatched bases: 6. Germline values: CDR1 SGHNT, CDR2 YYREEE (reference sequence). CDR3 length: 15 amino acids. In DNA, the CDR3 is TGTGCCAGCAGCTTGGTAGAGGGGGCGGGCACTGAAGCTTTCTTT. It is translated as CASSLVEGAGTEAFF.

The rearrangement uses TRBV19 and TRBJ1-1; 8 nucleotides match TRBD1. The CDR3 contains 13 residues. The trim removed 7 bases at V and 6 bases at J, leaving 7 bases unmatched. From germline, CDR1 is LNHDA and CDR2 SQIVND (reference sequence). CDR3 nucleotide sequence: TGTGCCAGTACGGAGACAGGGGTTTCTGAAGCTTTCTTT. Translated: CASTETGVSEAFF.

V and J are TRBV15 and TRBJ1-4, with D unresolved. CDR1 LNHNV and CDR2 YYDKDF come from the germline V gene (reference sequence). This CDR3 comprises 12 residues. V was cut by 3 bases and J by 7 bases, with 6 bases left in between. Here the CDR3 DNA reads TGTGCCACCAGCAGGGGAGGTGAAAAACTGTTTTTT. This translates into CATSRGGEKLFF.

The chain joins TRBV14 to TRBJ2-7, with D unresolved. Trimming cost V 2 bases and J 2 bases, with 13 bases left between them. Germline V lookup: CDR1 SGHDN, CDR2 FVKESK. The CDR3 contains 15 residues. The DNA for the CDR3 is TGTGCCAGCAGCCAATGGGCCCTACCCCCCTACGAGCAGTACTTC. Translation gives CASSQWALPPYEQYF.

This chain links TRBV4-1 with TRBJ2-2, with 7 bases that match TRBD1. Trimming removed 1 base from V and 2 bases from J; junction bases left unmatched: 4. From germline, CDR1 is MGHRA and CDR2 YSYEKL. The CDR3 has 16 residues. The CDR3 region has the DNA TGCGCCAGCAGCCAAGGAAGGACAGGCAACACCGGGGAGCTGTTTTTT. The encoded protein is CASSQGRTGNTGELFF.

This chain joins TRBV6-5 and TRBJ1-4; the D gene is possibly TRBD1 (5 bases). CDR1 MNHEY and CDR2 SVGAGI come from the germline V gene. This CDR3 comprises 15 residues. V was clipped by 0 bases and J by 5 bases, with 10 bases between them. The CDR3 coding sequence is TGTGCCAGCAGTTACTCCGGGACTCGGAATGAAAAACTGTTTTTT. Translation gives CASSYSGTRNEKLFF.

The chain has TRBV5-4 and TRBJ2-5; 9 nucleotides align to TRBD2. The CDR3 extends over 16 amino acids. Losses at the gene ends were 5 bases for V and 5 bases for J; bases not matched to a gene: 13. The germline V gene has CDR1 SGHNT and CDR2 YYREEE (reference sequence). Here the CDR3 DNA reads TGTGCCAGCAGATATAGGGGCGGGGGGGCCTTCGAGACCCAGTACTTC. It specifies CASRYRGGGAFETQYF. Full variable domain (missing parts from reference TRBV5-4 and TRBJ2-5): ETGVTQSPTHLIKTRGQQVTLRCSSQSGHNTVSWYQQALGQGPQFIFQYYREEENGRGNFPPRFSGLQFPNYSSELNVNALELDDSALYLCASRYRGGGAFETQYFGPGTRLLVL.

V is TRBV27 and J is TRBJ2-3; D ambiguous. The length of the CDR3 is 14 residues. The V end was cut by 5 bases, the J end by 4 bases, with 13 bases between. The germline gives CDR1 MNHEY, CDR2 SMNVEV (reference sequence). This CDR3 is CASSPPRGADTQYF. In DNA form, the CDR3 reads TGTGCCAGCAGTCCGCCCCGCGGCGCAGATACGCAGTATTTT.

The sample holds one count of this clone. The CDR3 loop is CASSGTGRSYNEQFF. The CDR3 DNA reads TGTGCCAGCAGTGGAACGGGAAGGTCCTACAATGAGCAGTTCTTC. V gene TRBV25-1 combines with J gene TRBJ2-1; TRBD2 might be the D (5 bases). The V end was cut by 4 bases, the J end by 1 base, with 11 bases between. This CDR3 has 15 residues. Germline CDR1 MGHDK, CDR2 SYGVNS.

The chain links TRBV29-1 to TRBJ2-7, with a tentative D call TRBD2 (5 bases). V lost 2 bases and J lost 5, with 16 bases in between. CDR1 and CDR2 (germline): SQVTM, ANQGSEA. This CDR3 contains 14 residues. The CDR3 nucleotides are TGCAGCGTTGAATTGCTGGACTCTCGTCACGAGCAGTACTTC. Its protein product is CSVELLDSRHEQYF.

The CDR3 DNA sequence: TGTGCCAGCAGCCCAGGGGTTGGAAACACCATATATTTT. Its protein product is CASSPGVGNTIYF. J is TRBJ1-3 and V is TRBV7-2, with a weak D call TRBD1 (6 bases). The CDR3 length is 13 residues. Germline-derived CDR1 and CDR2 are SGHTA and FQGNSA. The V gene lost 5 bases and the J gene lost 3 bases, with 8 bases spanning the gap.

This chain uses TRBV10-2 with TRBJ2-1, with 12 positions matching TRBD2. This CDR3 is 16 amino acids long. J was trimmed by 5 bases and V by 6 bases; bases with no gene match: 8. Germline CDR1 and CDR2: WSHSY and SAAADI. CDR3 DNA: TGCGCCAGCAGACCTAGGACTAGCGGGACTCACAATGAGCAGTTCTTC. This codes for CASRPRTSGTHNEQFF.

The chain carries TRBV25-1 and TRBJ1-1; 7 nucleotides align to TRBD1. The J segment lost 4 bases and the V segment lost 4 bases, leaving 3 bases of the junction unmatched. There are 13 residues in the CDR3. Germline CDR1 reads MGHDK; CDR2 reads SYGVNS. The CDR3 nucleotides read TGTGCCAGCAGTGCTTACAGGGGCACTGAAGCTTTCTTT. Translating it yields CASSAYRGTEAFF. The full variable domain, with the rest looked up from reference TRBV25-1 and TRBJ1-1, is EADIYQTPRYLVIGTGKKITLECSQTMGHDKMYWYQQDPGMELHLIHYSYGVNSTEKGDLSSESTVSRIRTEHFPLTLESARPSHTSQYLCASSAYRGTEAFFGQGTRLTVV.

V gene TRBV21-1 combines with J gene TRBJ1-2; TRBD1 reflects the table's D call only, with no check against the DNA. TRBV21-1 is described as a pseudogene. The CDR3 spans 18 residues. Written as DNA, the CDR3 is TGTGCCAGCAGCAACCGACCCCGGGACAGGGGTCTTAACTATGGCTACACCTTC. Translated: CASSNRPRDRGLNYGYTF.

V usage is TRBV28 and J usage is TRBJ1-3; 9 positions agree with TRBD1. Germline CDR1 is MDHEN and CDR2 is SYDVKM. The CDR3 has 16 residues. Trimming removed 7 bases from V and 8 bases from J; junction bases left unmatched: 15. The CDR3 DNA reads TGTGCCAGCATTCCTCCCCCGGGACAGGGTAAAGACACCATATATTTT. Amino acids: CASIPPPGQGKDTIYF.

CDR3: CASSPQDSTSYGYTF. The DNA for the CDR3 is TGTGCCAGCTCACCACAAGACAGTACATCTTATGGCTACACCTTC. The V gene is TRBV18, the J gene TRBJ1-2; TRBD1 is a possible D gene (5 bases). Trimming shortened V by 1 base and J by 5 bases, and 14 bases separated the two germline ends. This CDR3 comprises 15 residues. CDR1 and CDR2 from the germline V gene are KGHSH and LQKENI.

The CDR3 DNA follows: TGTGCCAGCAGTTCATTAGCGGTGGGAAACGAGCAGTACTTC. Translation gives CASSSLAVGNEQYF. The rearrangement uses TRBV6-6 and TRBJ2-7; D possibly corresponds to TRBD2 (6 bases). The CDR3 has 14 amino acids. V dropped 4 bases and J dropped 5 bases, with 15 bases sitting between them. The germline V gene has CDR1 MNHNY and CDR2 SVGAGI (reference sequence).